Described below is a single T cell receptor beta chain sequence and its context. The antigen is unknown. Produced via immunoSEQ multiplex PCR; TCRdb's table is partial and in-frame only. The sample consists of over 150,000 clones, about 90% of them appearing once. Trimming took 2 bases from V and 4 from J; bases not matched to a gene: 13. Germline CDR1 and CDR2: SGHRS and YFSETQ. The length of the CDR3 is 18 residues. The sample originates from a study of cytomegalovirus exposure and HLA in healthy donors. Study summary: In a later analysis, it was reported that the 110 or so validation repertoires had been produced on the same platform as the 700 or so repertoires belonging to the first cohort. Regarding the study as a whole: Reports described diagnosis of cytomegalovirus status by the classifier as highly specific and sensitive. It was about 150 TCR beta chains that were listed as cytomegalovirus-associated.

Source material: PBMCs. The sequence derives from a woman aged 18-29 years in good health and CMV-seropositive. The chain employs TRBV5-1 and TRBJ2-1, with 9 nucleotides matching TRBD2. The CDR3 DNA reads TGCGCCAGCAGCTTTTGCGCTGTGTGCGGGGGGGTTTACAATGAGCAGTTCTTC. It yields the protein CASSFCAVCGGVYNEQFF.